Described below is a single T cell receptor (beta chain) sequence and its context. The data are from a study of T cell responses to AZD1222 COVID-19 vaccine. Assay: immunoSEQ multiplex PCR; the TCRdb copy retains only in-frame clones and omits some. Of around 73,000 clones detected, roughly 89% appear once; the ten largest clones hold over 7.5%. The sequencing used peripheral blood, collected 28 days after the second AZD1222 dose. The receptor was isolated from an adult who received the AZD1222 COVID-19 vaccine.

The CDR3 DNA is TGTGCCAGCAGCTTAAATGCGGGGGCCGGAGAGACCCAGTACTTC. Its protein product is CASSLNAGAGETQYF. The V call is TRBV7-2, the J call TRBJ2-5, with D perhaps matching TRBD2 (7 bases). Trimming removed 2 bases at V and 4 bases at J, with 14 bases between. Per the germline V gene, CDR1 is SGHTA and CDR2 is FQGNSA. This CDR3 is built from 15 residues.